This section outlines one T cell receptor (beta chain) sequence together with its context. This record comes from a study of T cell changes during pregnancy in multiple sclerosis. The protocol was immunoSEQ multiplex PCR, while the TCRdb copy is restricted to in-frame clones and leaves out a portion. The data contain 50,000 to 80,000 clones, 92% of them singletons. CDR1 MDHEN and CDR2 SYDVKM come from the germline V gene. This CDR3 has 18 residues. The ends were cut back, 1 base at V and 0 bases at J, with 19 bases in the middle. This chain links TRBV28 with TRBJ2-7, with D possibly TRBD1 on 6 matching bases. This receptor was obtained from a female donor with multiple sclerosis, enrolled in a pregnancy study. Sequencing used peripheral blood, obtained in the second trimester of pregnancy. CDR3 region: CASSLYRVGQVLSYEQYF. CDR3 DNA sequence: TGTGCCAGCAGTTTATACAGGGTTGGGCAGGTGCTCTCCTACGAGCAGTACTTC.